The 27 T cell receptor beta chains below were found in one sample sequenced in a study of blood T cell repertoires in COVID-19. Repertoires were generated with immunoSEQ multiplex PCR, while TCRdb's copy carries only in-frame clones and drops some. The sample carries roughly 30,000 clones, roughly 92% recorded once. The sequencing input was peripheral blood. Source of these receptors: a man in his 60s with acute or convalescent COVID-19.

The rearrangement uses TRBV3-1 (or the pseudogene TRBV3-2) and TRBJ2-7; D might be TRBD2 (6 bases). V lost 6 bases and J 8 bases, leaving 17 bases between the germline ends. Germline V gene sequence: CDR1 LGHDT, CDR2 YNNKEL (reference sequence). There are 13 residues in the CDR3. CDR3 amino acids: CASRGPRAGKQYF. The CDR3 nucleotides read TGTGCCAGCAGGGGACCCCGGGCGGGAAAGCAGTACTTC.

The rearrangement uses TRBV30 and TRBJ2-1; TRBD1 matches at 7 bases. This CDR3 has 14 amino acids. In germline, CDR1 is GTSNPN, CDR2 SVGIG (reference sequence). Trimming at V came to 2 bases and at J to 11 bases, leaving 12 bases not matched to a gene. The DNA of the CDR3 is TGTGCCTGGAGTCCGAAGGGGGCCAGCATCCAGCAGTTCTTC. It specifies CAWSPKGASIQQFF.

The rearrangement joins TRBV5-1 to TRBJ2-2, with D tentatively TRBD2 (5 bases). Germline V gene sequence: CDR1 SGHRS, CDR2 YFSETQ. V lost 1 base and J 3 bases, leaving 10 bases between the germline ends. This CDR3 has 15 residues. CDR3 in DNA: TGCGCCAGCAGCTTGCGGGGTCCGTACACCGGGGAGCTGTTTTTT. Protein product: CASSLRGPYTGELFF.

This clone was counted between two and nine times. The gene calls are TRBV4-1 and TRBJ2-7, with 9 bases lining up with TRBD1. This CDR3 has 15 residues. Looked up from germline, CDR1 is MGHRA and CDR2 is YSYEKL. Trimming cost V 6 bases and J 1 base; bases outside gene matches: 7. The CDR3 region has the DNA TGCGCCAGCAGTTACAGGGGGCGCGGGTCCTACGAGCAGTACGTC. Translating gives CASSYRGRGSYEQYV.

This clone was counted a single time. The CDR3 sequence: CASSGFGAKAGYTF. CDR3 sequence (DNA): TGTGCCAGCAGTGGTTTTGGAGCCAAGGCCGGCTACACCTTC. The V and J genes are TRBV6-2 or TRBV6-3 and TRBJ1-2; D is undetermined. Germline V gene sequence: CDR1 MNHEY, CDR2 SVGEGT. V was pared by 5 bases and J by 8 bases, with 18 bases between. There are 14 residues in the CDR3.

The CDR3 region is CASSYYGGMNTEAFF. CDR3 nucleotide sequence: TGTGCCAGCAGTTACTACGGGGGTATGAACACTGAAGCTTTCTTT. This rearrangement joins TRBV6-5 to TRBJ1-1; tentative D call: TRBD1 (5 bases). The CDR3 covers 15 residues. The germline CDR1 and CDR2 sequences are MNHEY and SVGAGI. V gave up 1 base and J gave up 0 bases, with 9 bases separating them.

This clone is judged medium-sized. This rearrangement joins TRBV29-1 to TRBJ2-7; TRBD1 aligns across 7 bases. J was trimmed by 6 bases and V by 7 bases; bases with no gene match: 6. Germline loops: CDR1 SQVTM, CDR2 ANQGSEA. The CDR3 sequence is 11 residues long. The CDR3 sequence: CSAQSGGEQYV. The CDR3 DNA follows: TGCAGCGCCCAATCAGGGGGCGAGCAGTACGTC.

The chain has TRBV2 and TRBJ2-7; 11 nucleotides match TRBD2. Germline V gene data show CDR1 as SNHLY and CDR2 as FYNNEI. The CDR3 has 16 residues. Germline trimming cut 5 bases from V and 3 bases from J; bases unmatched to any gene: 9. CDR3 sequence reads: CASSSPRGTSGYEQYF. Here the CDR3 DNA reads TGTGCCAGCAGTTCCCCCAGGGGGACTAGCGGCTACGAGCAGTACTTC.

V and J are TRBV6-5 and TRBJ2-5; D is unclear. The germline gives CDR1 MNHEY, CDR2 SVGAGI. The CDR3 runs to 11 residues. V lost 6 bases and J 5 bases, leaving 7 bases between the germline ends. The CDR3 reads CASSPVETQYF. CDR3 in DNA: TGTGCCAGCAGCCCAGTGGAGACCCAGTACTTC.

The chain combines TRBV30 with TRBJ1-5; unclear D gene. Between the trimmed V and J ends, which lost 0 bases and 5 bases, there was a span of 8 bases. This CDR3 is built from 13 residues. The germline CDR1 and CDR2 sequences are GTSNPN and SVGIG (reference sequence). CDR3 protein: CAWSVTPDQPQHF. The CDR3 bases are TGTGCCTGGAGTGTAACCCCGGATCAGCCCCAGCATTTT.

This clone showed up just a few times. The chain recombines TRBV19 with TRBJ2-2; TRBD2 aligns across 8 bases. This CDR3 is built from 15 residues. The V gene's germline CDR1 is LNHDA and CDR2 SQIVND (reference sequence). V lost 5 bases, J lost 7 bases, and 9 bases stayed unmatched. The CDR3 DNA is TGTGCCAGTAGTTCGTCAGGGACTAGAGGCGGGGAGCTGTTTTTT. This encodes CASSSSGTRGGELFF.

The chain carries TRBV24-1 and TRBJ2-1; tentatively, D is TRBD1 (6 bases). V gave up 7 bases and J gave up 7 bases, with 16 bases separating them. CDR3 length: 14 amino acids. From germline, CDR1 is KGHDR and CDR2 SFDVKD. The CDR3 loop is CATSHLGQGNEQFF. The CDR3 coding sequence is TGTGCCACCAGCCACCTCGGTCAGGGGAATGAGCAGTTCTTC.

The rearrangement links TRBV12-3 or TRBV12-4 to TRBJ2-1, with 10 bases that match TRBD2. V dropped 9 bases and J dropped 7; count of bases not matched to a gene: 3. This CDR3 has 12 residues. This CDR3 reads CASSGRINEQFF. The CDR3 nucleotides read TGTGCCAGTAGCGGGAGGATAAATGAGCAGTTCTTC.

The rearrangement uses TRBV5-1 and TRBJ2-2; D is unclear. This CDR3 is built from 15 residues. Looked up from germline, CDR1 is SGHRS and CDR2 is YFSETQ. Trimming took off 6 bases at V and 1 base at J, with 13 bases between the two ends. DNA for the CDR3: TGCGCCAGCATCGACACGCCGAGGAACACCGGGGAGCTGTTTTTT. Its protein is CASIDTPRNTGELFF.

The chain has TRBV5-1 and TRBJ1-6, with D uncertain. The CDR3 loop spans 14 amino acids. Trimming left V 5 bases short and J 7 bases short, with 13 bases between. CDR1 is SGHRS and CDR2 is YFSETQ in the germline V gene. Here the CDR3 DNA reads TGCGCCAGCAGATTAGGACTAACCAATTCACCCCTCCACTTT. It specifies CASRLGLTNSPLHF.

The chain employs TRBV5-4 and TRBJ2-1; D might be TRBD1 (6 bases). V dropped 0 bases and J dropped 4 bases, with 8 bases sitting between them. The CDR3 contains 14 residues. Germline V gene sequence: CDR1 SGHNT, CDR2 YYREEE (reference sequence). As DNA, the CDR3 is TGTGCCAGCAGCTTGGTACAGGGTTACAATGAGCAGTTCTTC. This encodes CASSLVQGYNEQFF.

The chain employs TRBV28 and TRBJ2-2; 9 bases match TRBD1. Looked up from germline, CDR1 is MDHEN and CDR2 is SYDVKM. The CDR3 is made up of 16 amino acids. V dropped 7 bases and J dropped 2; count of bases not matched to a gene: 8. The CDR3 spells CASTAGTGLNTGELFF. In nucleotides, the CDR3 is TGTGCCAGCACCGCCGGGACAGGGCTCAACACCGGGGAGCTGTTTTTT.

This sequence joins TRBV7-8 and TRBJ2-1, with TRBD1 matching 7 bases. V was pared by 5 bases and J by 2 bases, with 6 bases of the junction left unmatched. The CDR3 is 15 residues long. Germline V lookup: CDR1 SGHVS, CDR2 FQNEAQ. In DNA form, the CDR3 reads TGTGCCAGCAGCAGGGACAGTCTAGCCTACAATGAGCAGTTCTTC. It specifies CASSRDSLAYNEQFF.

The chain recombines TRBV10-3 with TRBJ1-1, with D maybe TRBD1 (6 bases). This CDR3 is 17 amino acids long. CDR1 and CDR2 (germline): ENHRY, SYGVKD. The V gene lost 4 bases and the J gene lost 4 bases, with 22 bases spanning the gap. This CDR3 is CAISAAGQHQTGTEAFF. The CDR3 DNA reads TGTGCCATCAGTGCTGCAGGACAGCATCAAACGGGCACTGAAGCTTTCTTT.

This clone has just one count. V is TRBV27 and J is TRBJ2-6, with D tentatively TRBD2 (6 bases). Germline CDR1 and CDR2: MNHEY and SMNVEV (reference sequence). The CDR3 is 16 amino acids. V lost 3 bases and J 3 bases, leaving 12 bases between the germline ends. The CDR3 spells CASSFAGRSGANVLTF. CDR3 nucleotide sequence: TGTGCCAGCAGTTTTGCAGGGAGGAGTGGGGCCAACGTCCTGACTTTC.

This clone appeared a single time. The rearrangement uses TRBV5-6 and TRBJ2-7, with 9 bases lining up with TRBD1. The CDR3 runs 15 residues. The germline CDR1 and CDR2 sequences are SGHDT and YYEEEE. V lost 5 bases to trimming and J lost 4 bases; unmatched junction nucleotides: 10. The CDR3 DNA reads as TGTGCCAGCAGGGGGACAGGGACTGGCTATTACGAGCAGTACGTC. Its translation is CASRGTGTGYYEQYV.

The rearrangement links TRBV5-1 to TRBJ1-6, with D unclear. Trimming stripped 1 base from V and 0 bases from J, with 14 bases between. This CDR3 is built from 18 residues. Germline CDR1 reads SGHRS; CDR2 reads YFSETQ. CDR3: CASSLLDVGSSYNSPLHF. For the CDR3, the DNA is TGCGCCAGCAGCTTGCTAGATGTTGGGAGCTCCTATAATTCACCCCTCCACTTT. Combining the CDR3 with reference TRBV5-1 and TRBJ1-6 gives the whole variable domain KAGVTQTPRYLIKTRGQQVTLSCSPISGHRSVSWYQQTPGQGLQFLFEYFSETQRNKGNFPGRFSGRQFSNSRSEMNVSTLELGDSALYLCASSLLDVGSSYNSPLHFGNGTRLTVT.

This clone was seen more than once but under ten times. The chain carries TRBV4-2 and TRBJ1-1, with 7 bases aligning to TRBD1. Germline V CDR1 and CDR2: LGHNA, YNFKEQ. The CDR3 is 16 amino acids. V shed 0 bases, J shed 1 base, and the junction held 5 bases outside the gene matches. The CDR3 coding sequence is TGTGCCAGCAGCCAAGAACAGGGGAATAAGAACACTGAAGCTTTCTTT. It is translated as CASSQEQGNKNTEAFF.

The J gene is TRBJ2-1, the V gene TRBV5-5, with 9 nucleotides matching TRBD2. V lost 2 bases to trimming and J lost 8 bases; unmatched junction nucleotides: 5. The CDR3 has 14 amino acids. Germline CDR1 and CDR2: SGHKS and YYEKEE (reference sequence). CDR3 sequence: CASSFRGRADEQFF. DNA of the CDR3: TGTGCCAGCAGCTTTCGCGGGAGGGCCGATGAGCAGTTCTTC. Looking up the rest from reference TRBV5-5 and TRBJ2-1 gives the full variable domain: DAGVTQSPTHLIKTRGQQVTLRCSPISGHKSVSWYQQVLGQGPQFIFQYYEKEERGRGNFPDRFSARQFPNYSSELNVNALLLGDSALYLCASSFRGRADEQFFGPGTRLTVL.

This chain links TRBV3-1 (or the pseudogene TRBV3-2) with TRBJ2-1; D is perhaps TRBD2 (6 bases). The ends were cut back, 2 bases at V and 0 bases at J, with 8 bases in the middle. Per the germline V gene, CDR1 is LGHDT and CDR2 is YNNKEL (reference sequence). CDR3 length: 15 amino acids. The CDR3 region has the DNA TGTGCCAGCAGCCAACCTAGCGACTCCTACAATGAGCAGTTCTTC. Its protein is CASSQPSDSYNEQFF.

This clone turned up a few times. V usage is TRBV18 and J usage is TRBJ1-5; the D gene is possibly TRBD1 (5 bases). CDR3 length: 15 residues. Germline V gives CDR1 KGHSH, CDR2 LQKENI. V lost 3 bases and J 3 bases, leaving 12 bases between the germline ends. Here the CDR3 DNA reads TGTGCCAGCTCACCTAATGGCAGGGACAATCAGCCCCAGCATTTT. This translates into CASSPNGRDNQPQHF.

CDR3 residues: CASSISTSYQETQYF. DNA of the CDR3: TGTGCCAGTAGTATATCGACATCGTACCAAGAGACCCAGTACTTC. The chain links TRBV19 to TRBJ2-5, with D unresolved. CDR3 length: 15 amino acids. Trimming left V 2 bases short and J 0 bases short, with 10 bases between. Per the germline V gene, CDR1 is LNHDA and CDR2 is SQIVND (reference sequence).